This TCR beta chain was retrieved from a study of blood T cell repertoires in COVID-19. The wider study: From the United States, Italy and Spain came samples of acute and convalescent COVID-19. Nucleic acid was either cDNA or gDNA, and it came from T cells, B-cell-depleted T cells, or PBMCs.

Here immunoSEQ multiplex PCR was the method, and the copy in TCRdb shows in-frame clones only, minus some. The sample has roughly 400,000 clones; 87% are singletons. Everyone who took part was roughly 18 to 89 years old, and they came from roughly 25 US areas. Among Cohort 3 donors, those recovered had two negative PCRs, clearance, or symptom resolution. The origin of this receptor is a woman aged 45-65 years who had recovered from COVID-19. Material for sequencing was PBMCs or T cells enriched from blood (not recorded which).

CDR3 in amino acids: CASSQVQKNNSPLHF. CDR3 nucleotides: TGTGCCAGCAGCCAGGTACAAAAGAATAATTCACCCCTCCACTTT. V and J are TRBV14 and TRBJ1-6; the D is unclear. The V and J ends lost 3 bases and 5 bases respectively, with 11 bases between them. The CDR3 spans 15 residues. Germline values: CDR1 SGHDN, CDR2 FVKESK.